This TCR beta chain was sequenced in a study of Ad26.COV2.S vaccination and SARS-CoV-2 variants. Across the whole study: Once, or twice with 56 days between doses, Ad26.COV2.S was given intramuscularly. Study-wide results and caveats: Substantial post-vaccination breadth of spike-specific CD8+ and CD4+ T cell responses was reported. Total T cell responses were possibly underestimated by TCR breadth and depth analyses. Non-spike TCR breadth was similar in vaccine and placebo recipients.

Regarding this clone: Its antigen remains unidentified.

Sample treatment: about 20 received Ad26.COV2.S at low or high dose, single or two shots; five or six received placebo; per-sample allocation not given. The samples were gathered on day 63 after the first injection of vaccine or placebo. Generated by immunoSEQ multiplex PCR, the TCRdb table keeps only in-frame clones and is missing some. The sample contains hundreds of thousands of clones, more than 75% of which appear only once. The V gene's germline CDR1 is SGHRS and CDR2 YFSETQ. V dropped 1 base and J dropped 6; count of bases not matched to a gene: 9. The CDR3 loop spans 15 amino acids. The sequence was collected from a person aged 18 to 65 who received the Ad26.COV2.S COVID-19 vaccine or a placebo. V gene TRBV5-1 combines with J gene TRBJ1-1, with TRBD1 identical over 7 bases. Sequences were derived from peripheral blood, sampled in a trial of Ad26.COV2.S vaccine versus placebo. CDR3 sequence: CASSLYSDRRAEAFF. The CDR3 region has the DNA TGCGCCAGCAGCTTGTACTCGGACAGGAGGGCTGAAGCTTTCTTT.